This is a list of T cell receptor beta chains from one sample in a study of shared clonotypes between healthy human individuals. Sequencing was performed with immunoSEQ multiplex PCR; in TCRdb, only in-frame clones are kept and a portion is missing. The sample has approximately 1,500,000 clones, roughly 97% seen once. The sequenced material came from naive CD4+ T cells sorted from blood. These receptors all stem from a man aged 25-40 years in good health. Each CDR3 is given with its conserved first and last residue. Fields, in order: J gene, clone size, V gene, CDR3 length, D gene, CDR3 protein, CDR3 DNA. The D gene is left open where the match is weak. A row's size may be missing; if present it is once, few, many or a size class.

TRBJ1-4 | - | TRBV28 | 14 | - | CASSIPHRREKLFF | TGTGCCAGCAGCATCCCCCATCGGAGGGAAAAACTGTTTTTT
TRBJ2-1 | - | TRBV10-1 | 15 | TRBD2 | CASSEWPSGSSEQFF | TGCGCCAGCAGTGAGTGGCCTAGCGGGAGTTCTGAGCAGTTCTTC
TRBJ1-2 | - | TRBV7-9 | 12 | - | CASSLMRNGYTF | TGTGCCAGCAGCTTAATGCGGAATGGCTACACCTTC
TRBJ1-1 | - | TRBV19 | 12 | - | CASSIVTGPAFF | TGTGCCAGTAGTATAGTGACGGGTCCAGCTTTCTTT
TRBJ2-5 | once | TRBV7-9 | 18 | - | CASSLPSGRGTPEETQYF | TGTGCCAGCAGCTTGCCCTCCGGCCGCGGGACACCCGAAGAGACCCAGTACTTC
TRBJ1-1 | - | TRBV7-2 | 13 | - | CASSFSFRAEAFF | TGTGCCAGCAGCTTCTCCTTTCGGGCTGAAGCTTTCTTT
TRBJ1-2 | - | TRBV2 | 14 | - | CASSAAGPNYGYTF | TGTGCCAGCAGTGCCGCCGGCCCTAACTATGGCTACACCTTC
TRBJ2-7 | - | TRBV5-1 | 15 | TRBD2 | CASRLDTSGPYEQYF | TGCGCCAGCAGACTTGATACTAGCGGTCCTTACGAGCAGTACTTC
TRBJ2-5 | - | TRBV7-8 | 13 | - | CASSSSGIETQYF | TGTGCCAGCAGCTCCTCGGGGATAGAGACCCAGTACTTC
TRBJ2-6 | once | TRBV9 | 14 | - | CASSVRSGANVLTF | TGTGCCAGCAGCGTACGCTCTGGGGCCAACGTCCTGACTTTC
TRBJ2-7 | - | TRBV11-2 | 14 | - | CASSLAHRAYEQYF | TGTGCCAGCAGCTTAGCCCACAGGGCCTACGAGCAGTACTTC
TRBJ2-1 | - | TRBV29-1 | 12 | - | CSVIRGSDEQFF | TGCAGCGTCATAAGGGGAAGCGATGAGCAGTTCTTC
TRBJ2-3 | - | TRBV29-1 | 15 | TRBD1 | CRSPPKTGFFDTQYF | TGCAGAAGCCCACCGAAGACAGGGTTTTTCGATACGCAGTATTTT
TRBJ2-7 | - | TRBV18 | 16 | TRBD2 | CASSPLVGTSVHEQYF | TGTGCCAGCTCACCATTGGTCGGCACTAGCGTACACGAGCAGTACTTC
TRBJ2-2 | - | TRBV2 | 16 | TRBD2 | CASSTGLAGWTGELFF | TGTGCCAGCAGTACGGGACTAGCGGGATGGACCGGGGAGCTGTTTTTT